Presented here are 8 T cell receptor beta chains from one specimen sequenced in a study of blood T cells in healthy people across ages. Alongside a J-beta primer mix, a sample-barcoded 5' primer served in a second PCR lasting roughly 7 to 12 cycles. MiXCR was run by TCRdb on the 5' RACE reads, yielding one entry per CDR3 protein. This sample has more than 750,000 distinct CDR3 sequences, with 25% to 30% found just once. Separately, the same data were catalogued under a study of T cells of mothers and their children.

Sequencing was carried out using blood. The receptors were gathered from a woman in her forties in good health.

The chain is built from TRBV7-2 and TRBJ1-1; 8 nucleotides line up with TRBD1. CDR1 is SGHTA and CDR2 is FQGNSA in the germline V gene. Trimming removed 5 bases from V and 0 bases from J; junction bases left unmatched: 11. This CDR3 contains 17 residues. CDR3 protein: CASSVRPGQGMNTEAFF. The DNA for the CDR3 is TGTGCCAGCAGCGTGCGACCCGGACAGGGCATGAACACTGAAGCTTTCTTT. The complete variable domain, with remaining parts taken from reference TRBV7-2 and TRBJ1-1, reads GAGVSQSPSNKVTEKGKDVELRCDPISGHTALYWYRQSLGQGLEFLIYFQGNSAPDKSGLPSDRFSAERTGGSVSTLTIQRTQQEDSAVYLCASSVRPGQGMNTEAFFGQGTRLTVV.

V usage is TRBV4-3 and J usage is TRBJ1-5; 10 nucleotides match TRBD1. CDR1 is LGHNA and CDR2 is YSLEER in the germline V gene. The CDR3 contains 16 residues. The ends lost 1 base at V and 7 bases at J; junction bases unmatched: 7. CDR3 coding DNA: TGCGCCAGCAGCCAAGCATGGACAGGGGGGATCCAGCCCCAGCATTTT. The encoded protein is CASSQAWTGGIQPQHF.

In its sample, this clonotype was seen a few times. The CDR3 loop reads CASSLQPGGETQYF. The DNA for the CDR3 is TGTGCCAGCAGTCTGCAACCAGGAGGTGAGACCCAGTACTTC. The chain is built from TRBV27 and TRBJ2-7, with TRBD2 as a possible D gene (5 bases). The J call may not be correct, given that the DNA end is closer to TRBJ2-5. The CDR3 has 14 residues. Germline V gene data show CDR1 as MNHEY and CDR2 as SMNVEV (reference sequence).

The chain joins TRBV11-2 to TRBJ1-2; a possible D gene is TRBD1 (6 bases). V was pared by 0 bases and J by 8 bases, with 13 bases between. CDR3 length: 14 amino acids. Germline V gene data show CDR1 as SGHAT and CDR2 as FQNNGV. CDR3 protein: CASSLDPGGAGYTF. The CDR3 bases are TGTGCCAGCAGCTTAGATCCGGGGGGCGCGGGCTACACCTTC.

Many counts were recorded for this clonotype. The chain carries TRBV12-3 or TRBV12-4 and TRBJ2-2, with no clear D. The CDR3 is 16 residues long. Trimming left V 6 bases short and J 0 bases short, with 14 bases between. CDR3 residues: CASSPGRRTNTGELFF. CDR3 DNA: TGTGCCAGCAGCCCCGGACGGCGCACGAACACCGGGGAGCTGTTTTTT.

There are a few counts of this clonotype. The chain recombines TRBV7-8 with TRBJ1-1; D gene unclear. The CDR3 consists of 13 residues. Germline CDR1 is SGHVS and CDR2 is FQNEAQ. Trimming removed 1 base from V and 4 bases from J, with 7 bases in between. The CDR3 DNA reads TGTGCCAGCAGCTTAGGACGGCCCACTGAAGCTTTCTTT. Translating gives CASSLGRPTEAFF. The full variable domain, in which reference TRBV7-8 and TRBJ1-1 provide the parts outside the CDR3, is GAGVSQSPRYKVAKRGQDVALRCDPISGHVSLFWYQQALGQGPEFLTYFQNEAQLDKSGLPSDRFFAERPEGSVSTLKIQRTQQEDSAVYLCASSLGRPTEAFFGQGTRLTVV.

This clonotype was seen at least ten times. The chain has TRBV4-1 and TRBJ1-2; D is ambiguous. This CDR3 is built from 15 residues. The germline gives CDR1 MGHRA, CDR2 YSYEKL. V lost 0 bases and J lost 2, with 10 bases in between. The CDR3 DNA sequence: TGCGCCAGCAGCCAAGATCAGGAGCAGAACTATGGCTACACCTTC. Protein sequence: CASSQDQEQNYGYTF.

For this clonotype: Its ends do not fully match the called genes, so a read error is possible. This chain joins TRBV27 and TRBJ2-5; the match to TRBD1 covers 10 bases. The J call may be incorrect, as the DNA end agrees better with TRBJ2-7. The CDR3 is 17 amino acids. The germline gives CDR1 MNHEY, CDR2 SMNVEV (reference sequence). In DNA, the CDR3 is TGTGCCAACAGTTCCCATCCGGGACAGGGGTCCGCCTACGAGCAGTACTTC. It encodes CANSSHPGQGSAYEQYF.